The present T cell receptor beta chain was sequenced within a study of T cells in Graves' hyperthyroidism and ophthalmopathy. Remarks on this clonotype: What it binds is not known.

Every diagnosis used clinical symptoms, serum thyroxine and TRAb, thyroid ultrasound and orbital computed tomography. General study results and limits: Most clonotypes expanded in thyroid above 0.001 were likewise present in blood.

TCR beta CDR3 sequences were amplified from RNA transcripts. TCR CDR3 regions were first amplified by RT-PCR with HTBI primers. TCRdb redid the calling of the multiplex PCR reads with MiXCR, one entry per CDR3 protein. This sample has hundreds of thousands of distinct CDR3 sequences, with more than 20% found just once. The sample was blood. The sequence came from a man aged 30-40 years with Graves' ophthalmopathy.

CDR3 DNA sequence: TGTGCCTGGAGGGACAGGGGATGGGTAAAAGCTGAAGCTTTCTTT. Encoded protein: CAWRDRGWVKAEAFF. The rearrangement uses TRBV30 and TRBJ1-1, with 9 bases identical to TRBD1. Germline CDR1 GTSNPN, CDR2 SVGIG (reference sequence). With V trimmed by 3 bases and J by 6 bases, 11 bases remained unmatched. The length of the CDR3 is 15 residues.